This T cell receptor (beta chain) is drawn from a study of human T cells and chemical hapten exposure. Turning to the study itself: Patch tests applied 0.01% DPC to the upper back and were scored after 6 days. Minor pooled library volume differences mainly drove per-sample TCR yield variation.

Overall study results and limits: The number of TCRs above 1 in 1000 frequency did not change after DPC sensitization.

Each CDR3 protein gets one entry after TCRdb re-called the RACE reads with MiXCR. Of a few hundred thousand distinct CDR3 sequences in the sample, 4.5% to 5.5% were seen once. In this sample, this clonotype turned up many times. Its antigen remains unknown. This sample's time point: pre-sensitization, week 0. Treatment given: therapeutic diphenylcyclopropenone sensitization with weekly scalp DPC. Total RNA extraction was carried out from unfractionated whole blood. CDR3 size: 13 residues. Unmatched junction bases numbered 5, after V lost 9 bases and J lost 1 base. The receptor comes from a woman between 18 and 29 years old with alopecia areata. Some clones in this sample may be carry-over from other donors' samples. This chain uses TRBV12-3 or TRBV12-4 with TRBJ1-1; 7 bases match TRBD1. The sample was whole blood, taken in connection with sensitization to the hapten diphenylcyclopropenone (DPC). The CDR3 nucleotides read TGTGCCAGTGTGGGGACAGCGAACACTGAAGCTTTCTTT. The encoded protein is CASVGTANTEAFF.